This is a list of T cell receptor beta chains from one sample in a study of T cell responses to AZD1222 COVID-19 vaccine. The method was immunoSEQ multiplex PCR; TCRdb's version includes in-frame clones alone and lacks a portion of them. In the table there are approximately 61,000 clones, around 82% of which are singletons. The input for sequencing was peripheral blood, taken 28 days after the second AZD1222 dose. These receptors were taken from an adult who received the AZD1222 COVID-19 vaccine. Both conserved end residues are part of each CDR3. The order of the fields is V gene, CDR3 length, clone size, D gene, J gene, CDR3 DNA, CDR3 protein. The D gene is left open where the match is weak. Clone sizes are given selectively: once, few, many, or a class where the clone is expanded.

TRBV28	12	.	.	TRBJ2-7	TGTGCCAGCACTGACCGACCCTACGAGCAGTACTTC	CASTDRPYEQYF
TRBV6-5	13	.	TRBD1	TRBJ2-2	TGTGCCTCCCGACAGGGGTTTACCGGGGGGCTGTTTTTT	CASRQGFTGGLFF
TRBV24-1	17	once	.	TRBJ1-5	TGTGCCACCAGTGACCCGGGCGAACAGGGTAATGTTCAGCCCCAGCATTTT	CATSDPGEQGNVQPQHF
TRBV7-3	13	.	.	TRBJ1-2	TGTGCCAGCAGCTCGTCTCAGGGTTGGGGCTACACCTTC	CASSSSQGWGYTF
TRBV29-1	12	.	.	TRBJ1-1	TGCAGCGCTCCCGGCCTGAACACTGAAGCTTTCTTT	CSAPGLNTEAFF
TRBV2	15	.	.	TRBJ2-2	TGTGCCAGCAAACGGGAACGCTTAACCGCCGGGGAGCTGTTTTTT	CASKRERLTAGELFF
TRBV30	16	.	TRBD1	TRBJ1-2	TGTGCCTGGAGTGCCGCCGGGACAGGGCGACGCTATGGCTACACCTTC	CAWSAAGTGRRYGYTF
TRBV2	12	.	.	TRBJ1-4	TGTGCCAGCGGGGCAGGGCTTGAAAAACTGTTTTTT	CASGAGLEKLFF
TRBV6-5	15	.	TRBD1	TRBJ1-2	TGTGCCAGCACCACCCGGGACAGGGTATTCAATGGCTACACCTTC	CASTTRDRVFNGYTF
TRBV19	16	.	.	TRBJ1-5	TGTGCCAGTAGTATTGTTTTGGGACCCAGCAATCAGCCCCAGCATTTT	CASSIVLGPSNQPQHF
TRBV7-3	15	.	.	TRBJ2-1	TGTGCCAGCAGCGCCAGGGGTGGCTCCTACAATGAGCAGTTCTTC	CASSARGGSYNEQFF
TRBV25-1	14	.	.	TRBJ2-7	TGTGCCAGCAAAGAAACAGGCTTCCCCTACGAGCAGTACTTC	CASKETGFPYEQYF
TRBV7-2	14	.	TRBD1	TRBJ1-5	TGTGCCAGCAGCTTAGGGACAGGCCATCAGCCCCAGCATTTT	CASSLGTGHQPQHF
TRBV2	14	once	.	TRBJ2-1	TGTGCCAGCAGTGATGAGGAAATAGACAATGAGCAGTTCTTC	CASSDEEIDNEQFF
TRBV5-4	15	.	TRBD2	TRBJ2-1	TGTGCCAGCAGCTCACTAGCGGGAGAGGCCAATGAGCAGTTCTTC	CASSSLAGEANEQFF
TRBV6-2/TRBV6-3	16	few	TRBD1	TRBJ2-7	TGTGCCAGCAGTTACTCGAGACAGGGGGGCTCCTACGAGCAGTACTTC	CASSYSRQGGSYEQYF
TRBV6-5	15	.	TRBD1	TRBJ1-1	TGTGCCAGCAGTTACCAACCACAGGGGGGCACTGAAGCTTTCTTT	CASSYQPQGGTEAFF
TRBV19	15	few	TRBD1	TRBJ1-6	TGTGCCAGTAGTATTCGGTCGGGACAGGGTTCACCCCTCCACTTT	CASSIRSGQGSPLHF
TRBV9	15	.	TRBD1	TRBJ2-2	TGTGCCAGCAGCGGGAGGACAGGGAGCACCGGGGAGCTGTTTTTT	CASSGRTGSTGELFF
TRBV28	14	once	.	TRBJ1-2	TGTGCCAGCAACCTAGATGGGGGTGCCTATGGCTACACCTTC	CASNLDGGAYGYTF
TRBV3-1/TRBV3-2	15	.	.	TRBJ1-5	TGTGCCAGCAGCCCCCGGATCAGGGGCAATCAGCCCCAGCATTTT	CASSPRIRGNQPQHF
TRBV19	11	.	.	TRBJ2-7	TGTGCCAGTACCAGAGCGGGCGAGCAGTACTTC	CASTRAGEQYF
TRBV27	13	.	.	TRBJ1-5	TGTGCCAGCAGTTGGGGGGGGAATCAGCCCCAGCATTTT	CASSWGGNQPQHF
TRBV27	15	.	TRBD1	TRBJ2-7	TGTGCCAGCAGTTTACACGGGACAGGGAACTACGAGCAGTACTTC	CASSLHGTGNYEQYF
TRBV27	17	.	TRBD1	TRBJ2-7	TGTGCCAGCAGTTTCCGCGAAGGGACAGGGGGCTCCTACGAGCAGTACTTC	CASSFREGTGGSYEQYF
TRBV5-1	15	.	TRBD1	TRBJ1-1	TGCGCCAGCAGCTTACTGGGAGGGACAGTAACTGAAGCTTTCTTT	CASSLLGGTVTEAFF